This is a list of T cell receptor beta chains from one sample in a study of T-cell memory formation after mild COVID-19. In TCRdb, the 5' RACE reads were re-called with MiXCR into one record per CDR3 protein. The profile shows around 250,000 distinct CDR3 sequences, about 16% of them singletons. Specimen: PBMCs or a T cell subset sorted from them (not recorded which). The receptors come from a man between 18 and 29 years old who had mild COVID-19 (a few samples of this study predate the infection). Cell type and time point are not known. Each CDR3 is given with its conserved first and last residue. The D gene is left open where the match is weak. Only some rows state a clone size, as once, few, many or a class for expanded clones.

CASSWQQGASNEQFF	TGTGCCAGCTCCTGGCAACAGGGGGCCTCCAATGAGCAGTTCTTC	TRBV18	TRBD1	NA	TRBJ2-1
CASSYALGARKETQYF	TGTGCCAGCAGTTATGCTCTAGGGGCGAGGAAAGAGACCCAGTACTTC	TRBV6-5	NA	few	TRBJ2-5
CASSLGVVNTQYF	TGCGCCAGCAGCTTGGGGGTCGTCAACACGCAGTATTTT	TRBV5-1	NA	many	TRBJ2-3
CSAREGQDSGELFF	TGCAGTGCTAGAGAAGGACAGGACAGCGGGGAGCTGTTTTTT	TRBV20-1	TRBD1	NA	TRBJ2-2
CASSPEGGANYGYTF	TGTGCCAGCAGTCCAGAGGGGGGGGCTAACTATGGCTACACCTTC	TRBV9	NA	NA	TRBJ1-2
CSGGGGHQETQYF	TGCAGTGGAGGCGGGGGCCACCAAGAGACCCAGTACTTC	TRBV20-1	NA	NA	TRBJ2-5
CASTHTDTQYF	TGTGCCAGCACACACACAGATACGCAGTATTTT	TRBV6-2/TRBV6-3	NA	few	TRBJ2-3
CATRETETYEQYF	TGTGCCACCAGGGAGACAGAGACCTACGAGCAGTACTTC	TRBV15	NA	NA	TRBJ2-7
CASSPLEESRYNEQFF	TGTGCCAGCTCACCACTGGAAGAATCCCGCTACAATGAGCAGTTCTTC	TRBV18	NA	NA	TRBJ2-1
CSASRNPGKGNEQFF	TGCAGTGCTAGTCGGAATCCGGGGAAGGGCAATGAGCAGTTCTTC	TRBV20-1	NA	NA	TRBJ2-1